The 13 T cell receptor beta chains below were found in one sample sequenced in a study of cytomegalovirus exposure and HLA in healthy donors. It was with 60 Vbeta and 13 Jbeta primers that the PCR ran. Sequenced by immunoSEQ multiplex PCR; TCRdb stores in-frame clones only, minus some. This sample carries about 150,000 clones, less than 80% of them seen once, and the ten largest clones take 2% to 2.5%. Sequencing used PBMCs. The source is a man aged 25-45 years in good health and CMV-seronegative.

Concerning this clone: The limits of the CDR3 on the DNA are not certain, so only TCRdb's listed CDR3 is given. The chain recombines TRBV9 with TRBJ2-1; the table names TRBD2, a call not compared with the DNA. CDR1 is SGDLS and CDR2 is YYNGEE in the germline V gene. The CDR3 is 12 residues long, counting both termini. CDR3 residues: CASSVGDGTKFF.

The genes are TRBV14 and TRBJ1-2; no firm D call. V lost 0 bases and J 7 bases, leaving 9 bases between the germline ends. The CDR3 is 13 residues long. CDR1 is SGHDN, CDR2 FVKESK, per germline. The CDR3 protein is CASSQEEGSGYTF. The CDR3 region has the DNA TGTGCCAGCAGCCAAGAAGAGGGTAGTGGCTACACCTTC.

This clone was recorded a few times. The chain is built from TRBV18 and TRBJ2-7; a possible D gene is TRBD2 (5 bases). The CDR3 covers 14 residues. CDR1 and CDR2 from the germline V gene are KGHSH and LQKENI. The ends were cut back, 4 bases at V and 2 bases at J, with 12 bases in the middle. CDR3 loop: CASSQLLGTYEQYF. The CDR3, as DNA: TGTGCCAGCTCACAATTACTAGGGACCTACGAGCAGTACTTC.

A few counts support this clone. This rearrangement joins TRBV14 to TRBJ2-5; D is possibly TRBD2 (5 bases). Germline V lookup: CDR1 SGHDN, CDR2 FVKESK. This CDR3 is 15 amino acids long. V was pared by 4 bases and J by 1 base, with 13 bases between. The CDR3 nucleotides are TGTGCCAGCAGCCGAAAACGACTAACCCAAGAGACCCAGTACTTC. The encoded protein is CASSRKRLTQETQYF.

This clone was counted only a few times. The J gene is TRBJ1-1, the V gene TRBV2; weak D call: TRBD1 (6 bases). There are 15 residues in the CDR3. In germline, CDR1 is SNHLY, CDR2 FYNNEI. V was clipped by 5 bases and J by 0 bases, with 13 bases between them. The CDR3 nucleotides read TGTGCCAGCAGTCCGCCTGGACAGATGAACACTGAAGCTTTCTTT. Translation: CASSPPGQMNTEAFF. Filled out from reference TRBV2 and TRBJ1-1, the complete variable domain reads EPEVTQTPSHQVTQMGQEVILRCVPISNHLYFYWYRQILGQKVEFLVSFYNNEISEKSEIFDDQFSVERPDGSNFTLKIRSTKLEDSAMYFCASSPPGQMNTEAFFGQGTRLTVV.

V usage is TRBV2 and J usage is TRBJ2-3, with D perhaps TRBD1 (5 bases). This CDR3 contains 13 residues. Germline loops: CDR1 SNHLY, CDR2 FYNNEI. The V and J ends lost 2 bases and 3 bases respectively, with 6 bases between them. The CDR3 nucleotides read TGTGCCAGCAGTGAACAGGGAACAGATACGCAGTATTTT. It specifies CASSEQGTDTQYF.

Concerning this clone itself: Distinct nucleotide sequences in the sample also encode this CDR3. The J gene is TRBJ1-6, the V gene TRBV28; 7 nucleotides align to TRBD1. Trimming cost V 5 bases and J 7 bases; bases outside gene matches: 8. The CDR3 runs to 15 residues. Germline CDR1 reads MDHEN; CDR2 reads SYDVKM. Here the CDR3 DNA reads TGTGCCAGCAGTAACCCAGGGACAGCGAATTCACCCCTCCACTTT. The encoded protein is CASSNPGTANSPLHF.

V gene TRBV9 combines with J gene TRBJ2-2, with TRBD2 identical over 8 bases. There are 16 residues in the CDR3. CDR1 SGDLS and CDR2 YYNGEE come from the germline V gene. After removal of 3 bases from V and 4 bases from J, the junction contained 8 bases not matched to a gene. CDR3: CASSDHLLAATGELFF. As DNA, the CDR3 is TGTGCCAGCAGCGATCACTTACTAGCGGCCACCGGGGAGCTGTTTTTT.

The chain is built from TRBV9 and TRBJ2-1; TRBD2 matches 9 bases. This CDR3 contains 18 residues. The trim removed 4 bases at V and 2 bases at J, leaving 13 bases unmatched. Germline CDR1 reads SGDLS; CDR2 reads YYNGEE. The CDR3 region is CASSPRLIAGVAYNEQFF. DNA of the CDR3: TGTGCCAGCAGCCCTCGACTCATAGCGGGGGTTGCCTACAATGAGCAGTTCTTC.

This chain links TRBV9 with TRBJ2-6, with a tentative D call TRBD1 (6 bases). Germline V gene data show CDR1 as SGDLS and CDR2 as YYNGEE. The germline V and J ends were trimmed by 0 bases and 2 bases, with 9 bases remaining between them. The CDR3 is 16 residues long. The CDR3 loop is CASSVGSGAGANVLTF. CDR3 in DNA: TGTGCCAGCAGCGTAGGGTCAGGGGCTGGGGCCAACGTCCTGACTTTC.

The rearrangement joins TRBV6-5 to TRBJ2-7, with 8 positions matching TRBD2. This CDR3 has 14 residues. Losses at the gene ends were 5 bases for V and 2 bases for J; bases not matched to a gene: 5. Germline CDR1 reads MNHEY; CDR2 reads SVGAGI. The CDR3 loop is CASSSSGGTYEQYF. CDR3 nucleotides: TGTGCCAGCAGTAGCAGCGGGGGAACCTACGAGCAGTACTTC.

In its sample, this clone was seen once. For the CDR3, the DNA is TGTGCCAGCTCACCAGCCGGGCAGGGGTCGCCAGAGACCCAGTACTTC. This sequence encodes CASSPAGQGSPETQYF. The chain joins TRBV18 to TRBJ2-5, with D perhaps TRBD1 (6 bases). Germline-derived CDR1 and CDR2 are KGHSH and LQKENI. This CDR3 is built from 16 residues. V dropped 2 bases and J dropped 4 bases, with 17 bases sitting between them.

CDR3 amino acids: CASSKVKGGTANYGYTF. As DNA, the CDR3 is TGTGCCAGCAGCAAAGTTAAGGGGGGGACTGCTAACTATGGCTACACCTTC. J is TRBJ1-2 and V is TRBV21-1. TRBV21-1 counts as a pseudogene. The CDR3 length is 17 residues.